The 20 T cell receptor beta chains listed next were all sequenced from one sample in a study of regulatory T cells in long-lasting Graves disease. The time point: persistent/refractory GD, antithyroid drugs over 5 years with positive TRAb. Extracted PBMC RNA gave rise to the TCR library. Investigators prepared the TCR beta libraries by applying iRepertoire HTBI primers and Arm-PCR of CDR3 regions. MiXCR, applied by TCRdb to the multiplex PCR reads, yields one record per CDR3 protein. Among over 450,000 distinct CDR3 sequences listed, roughly a fifth were seen once. This material consisted of peripheral blood mononuclear cells (PBMCs), taken when the disease was refractory, from a patient treated with antithyroid drugs. All receptors come from a female donor with Graves disease.

The chain carries TRBV19 and TRBJ2-1; D possibly corresponds to TRBD2 (6 bases). CDR3 length equals 13 residues. V dropped 4 bases and J dropped 6 bases, with 10 bases sitting between them. The germline CDR1 and CDR2 sequences are LNHDA and SQIVND (reference sequence). CDR3 nucleotides: TGTGCCAGTAGTAGCGGGGTTCCCAATGAGCAGTTCTTC. Protein product: CASSSGVPNEQFF.

The chain combines TRBV20-1 with TRBJ1-1, with 11 bases aligning to TRBD1. The V gene's germline CDR1 is DFQATT and CDR2 SNEGSKA (reference sequence). The V segment lost 5 bases and the J segment 5 bases; nucleotides outside the gene matches: 4. The CDR3 runs to 13 residues. As DNA, the CDR3 is TGCAGTGCTCCCGGGACAGGGGGAACTGAAGCTTTCTTT. Protein product: CSAPGTGGTEAFF.

The chain has TRBV7-8 and TRBJ1-1; no definite D call. V was clipped by 2 bases and J by 5 bases, with 12 bases between them. CDR1 and CDR2 (germline): SGHVS, FQNEAQ. The CDR3 runs 14 residues. CDR3 sequence (DNA): TGTGCCAGCAGCTTATCCTCCCAGCGGACTGAAGCTTTCTTT. This encodes CASSLSSQRTEAFF.

This clonotype was seen ten or more times. V usage is TRBV12-3 or TRBV12-4 and J usage is TRBJ1-5, with a weak D call TRBD1 (5 bases). This CDR3 comprises 13 residues. V was shortened by 5 bases and J by 7 bases, with 12 bases between the two germline ends. This CDR3 is CASSPRDAQPQHF. CDR3 in DNA: TGTGCCAGCAGTCCCAGGGACGCGCAGCCCCAGCATTTT.

Many counts were recorded for this clonotype. The gene calls are TRBV6-1 and TRBJ1-2; possibly TRBD1 for D (5 bases). The germline CDR1 and CDR2 sequences are MNHNS and SASEGT. The germline V and J ends were trimmed by 6 bases and 6 bases, with 17 bases remaining between them. The CDR3 has 14 residues. The CDR3 loop reads CASRKEDIWDGYTF. Written as DNA, the CDR3 is TGTGCCAGCAGAAAAGAGGACATTTGGGATGGCTACACCTTC.

Of note for this clonotype: A much larger clone differs by one base, so this may be a read error. This chain uses TRBV20-1 with TRBJ1-2, with a tentative D call TRBD1 (5 bases). This CDR3 comprises 14 residues. The germline CDR1 and CDR2 sequences are DFQATT and SNEGSKA (reference sequence). The V end was cut by 4 bases, the J end by 2 bases, with 14 bases between. The CDR3 spells CSAKGGTGNYGYTF. The DNA of the CDR3 is TGCAGTGCTAAGGGAGGGACGGGGAACTATGGCTACACCTTC.

This clonotype was counted a few times. This chain links TRBV19 with TRBJ2-7, with D unclear. There are 13 residues in the CDR3. Germline V lookup: CDR1 LNHDA, CDR2 SQIVND (reference sequence). Trimming cost V 3 bases and J 1 base, with 7 bases left between them. The DNA for the CDR3 is TGTGCCAGTAGTATGGGCAGATCCTACGAGCAGTACTTC. This gives the protein CASSMGRSYEQYF.

A remark on this clonotype: A junction boundary mismatches the germline segment, possibly from a read error. This sequence joins TRBV27 and TRBJ2-7, with TRBD2 as a possible D gene (6 bases). Germline V lookup: CDR1 MNHEY, CDR2 SMNVEV (reference sequence). The CDR3 is 14 amino acids. This chain's CDR3 is CASSLIPASALVVF. DNA for the CDR3: TGTGCCAGCAGTTTGATCCCCGCTAGCGCCCTCGTCGTCTTC.

This clonotype was counted at least ten times. The J gene is TRBJ1-2, the V gene TRBV6-1; D might be TRBD1 (6 bases). In germline, CDR1 is MNHNS, CDR2 SASEGT. The CDR3 is 13 amino acids. Trimming cost V 5 bases and J 8 bases, with 15 bases left between them. The CDR3 protein is CASSHPTGTGYTF. The CDR3 bases are TGTGCCAGCAGTCACCCAACAGGGACCGGCTACACCTTC.

The chain is built from TRBV12-3 or TRBV12-4 and TRBJ2-2; D is ambiguous. Deletions cut 4 bases from V and 2 bases from J, with 11 bases between. This CDR3 spans 15 amino acids. The CDR3 DNA reads TGTGCCAGCAGTTCTGCTGGAATAAACACCGGGGAGCTGTTTTTT. It codes for CASSSAGINTGELFF.

The genes are TRBV11-2 and TRBJ2-1; TRBD1 matches at 7 bases. Germline loops: CDR1 SGHAT, CDR2 FQNNGV. J lost 7 bases, V lost 5 bases, and 5 bases had no gene match. The CDR3 spans 13 residues. This CDR3 is CASSRNRGNEQFF. The CDR3 DNA follows: TGTGCCAGCAGCCGTAACAGGGGTAATGAGCAGTTCTTC.

This clonotype turned up a few times. CDR3 residues: CASSIDPPSGANQETQYF. DNA of the CDR3: TGTGCCAGTAGTATAGATCCGCCGAGCGGGGCCAACCAAGAGACCCAGTACTTC. This chain joins TRBV19 and TRBJ2-5, with 7 bases lining up with TRBD2. This CDR3 comprises 18 residues. Germline CDR1 is LNHDA and CDR2 is SQIVND (reference sequence). Unmatched junction bases numbered 10, after V lost 0 bases and J lost 0 bases.

This clonotype was seen repeatedly, ten times or more. This chain links TRBV5-1 with TRBJ1-1; TRBD1 agrees at 8 bases. Germline CDR1 is SGHRS and CDR2 is YFSETQ. The CDR3 consists of 16 residues. The V gene end was trimmed by 3 bases and the J gene end by 1 base; junction bases not matched to a gene: 8. The CDR3 nucleotides read TGCGCCAGCAGCTCCCCCCAGGGGGCAAGGAACACTGAAGCTTTCTTT. Protein sequence: CASSSPQGARNTEAFF.

Comments on this clonotype: A far larger clone is only one base removed, so a read error is likely. This chain connects TRBV6-2 or TRBV6-3 to TRBJ2-7; TRBD1 aligns across 10 bases. Germline V CDR1 and CDR2: MNHEY, SVGEGT. CDR3 length: 16 amino acids. DNA of the CDR3: TGTGACAGCAGTTTAACTGACAGGGGGCGAACTCACGAGCAGTACTTC. Amino acids: CDSSLTDRGRTHEQYF.

This clonotype turned up a few times. CDR3 sequence reads: CASKAGGYAYEQYF. In DNA form, the CDR3 reads TGTGCCAGCAAGGCGGGGGGCTACGCCTACGAGCAGTACTTC. J is TRBJ2-7 and V is TRBV28, with 8 bases that match TRBD2. The CDR3 totals 14 residues. The junction had 7 bases not matched to a gene; V was cut back by 7 bases and J by 2 bases. CDR1 and CDR2 from the germline V gene are MDHEN and SYDVKM.

There are many counts of this clonotype. The chain links TRBV28 to TRBJ1-5, with D tentatively TRBD1 (6 bases). Trimming took off 8 bases at V and 2 bases at J, with 13 bases between the two ends. The germline V gene encodes CDR1 MDHEN and CDR2 SYDVKM. This CDR3 comprises 14 residues. The CDR3 sequence: CASQDGGRNQPQHF. As DNA, the CDR3 is TGTGCCAGCCAAGACGGGGGCCGCAATCAGCCCCAGCATTTT.

In its sample, this clonotype was seen once. The DNA for the CDR3 is TGTGCCATCAGTGACCAGCGGGGGCACAATGAAAAACTGTTTTTT. Residues: CAISDQRGHNEKLFF. J is TRBJ1-4 and V is TRBV10-3, with a tentative D call TRBD1 (6 bases). This CDR3 contains 15 residues. The ends were cut back, 3 bases at V and 5 bases at J, with 13 bases in the middle. The germline V gene encodes CDR1 ENHRY and CDR2 SYGVKD.

This clonotype was counted many times. The chain joins TRBV28 to TRBJ2-7, with a tentative D call TRBD1 (6 bases). Germline V gene lookup returns CDR1 MDHEN and CDR2 SYDVKM. Trimming took 6 bases from V and 2 from J, leaving 23 bases between them. The CDR3 is 17 amino acids. CDR3 coding DNA: TGTGCCAGCAGCACCTATGGGGGCTGGCGGCTGCCCTACGAGCAGTACTTC. This codes for CASSTYGGWRLPYEQYF.

The table lists this clonotype with many counts. The V and J genes are TRBV20-1 and TRBJ2-5; a weak D match, TRBD1 (5 bases). V lost 0 bases and J lost 5, with 16 bases in between. The CDR3 has 15 amino acids. From germline, CDR1 is DFQATT and CDR2 SNEGSKA (reference sequence). DNA for the CDR3: TGCAGTGCTAGAGATTCGGCAGGGCTGGGGGAGACCCAGTACTTC. Protein: CSARDSAGLGETQYF.

There are many counts of this clonotype. The CDR3: CASRGTESSYEQYF. Written as DNA, the CDR3 is TGTGCCAGCAGGGGGACAGAGAGCTCCTACGAGCAGTACTTC. The chain is built from TRBV12-3 or TRBV12-4 and TRBJ2-7; 7 positions match TRBD1. Trimming at V came to 6 bases and at J to 0 bases, leaving 5 bases not matched to a gene. The CDR3 totals 14 residues.